The clone carrying this TCR beta chain appeared a few times. What it binds is unknown. The data were taken from a study of regulatory T cells in long-lasting Graves disease. Study-level findings and limits: The researchers studied only peripheral blood, not thyroid tissue. Newly diagnosed patients had higher TCR diversity than persistent Graves' patients did. Having few samples may have compromised the accuracy.

From germline, CDR1 is MGHRA and CDR2 YSYEKL. The length of the CDR3 is 14 residues. J lost 2 bases, V lost 8 bases, and 5 bases had no gene match. Noted time point: newly diagnosed GD, antithyroid drugs for less than 3 months. PBMCs provided the RNA from which the TCR library was made. Guidelines of the American Thyroid Association were used to diagnose Graves' disease. Relying on iRepertoire HTBI primers and Arm-PCR of CDR3 regions, the team built TCR beta libraries. TCRdb re-called the multiplex PCR reads through MiXCR, storing one row per CDR3 protein. The sample has over 500,000 distinct CDR3 sequences, about 16% seen once; the top ten hold around 11%. The same data also went into a second study, on T cells in Graves' hyperthyroidism and ophthalmopathy.

This TCR came from a man aged 18 to 29 with Graves disease. This specimen consisted of peripheral blood mononuclear cells (PBMCs), obtained at new diagnosis, from a patient treated with antithyroid drugs. This sequence joins TRBV4-1 and TRBJ2-3; 9 positions match TRBD1. CDR3 residues: CASRDRGFTDTQYF. The CDR3 DNA follows: TGCGCCAGCCGCGACAGGGGGTTCACAGATACGCAGTATTTT.